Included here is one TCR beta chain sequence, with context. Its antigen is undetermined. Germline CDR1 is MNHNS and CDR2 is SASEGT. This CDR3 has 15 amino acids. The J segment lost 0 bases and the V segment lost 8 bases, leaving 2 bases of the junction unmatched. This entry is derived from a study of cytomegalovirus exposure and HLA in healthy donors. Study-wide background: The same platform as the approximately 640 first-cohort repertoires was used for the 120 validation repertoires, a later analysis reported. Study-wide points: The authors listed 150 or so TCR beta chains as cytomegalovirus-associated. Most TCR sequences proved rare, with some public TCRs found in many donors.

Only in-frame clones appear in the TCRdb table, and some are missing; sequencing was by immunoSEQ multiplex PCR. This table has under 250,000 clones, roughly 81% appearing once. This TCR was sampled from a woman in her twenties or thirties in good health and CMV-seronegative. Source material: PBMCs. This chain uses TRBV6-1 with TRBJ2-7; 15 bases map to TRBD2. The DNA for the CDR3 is TGTGCCAGCGGACTAGCGGGGGGGCACTCCTACGAGCAGTACTTC. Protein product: CASGLAGGHSYEQYF.